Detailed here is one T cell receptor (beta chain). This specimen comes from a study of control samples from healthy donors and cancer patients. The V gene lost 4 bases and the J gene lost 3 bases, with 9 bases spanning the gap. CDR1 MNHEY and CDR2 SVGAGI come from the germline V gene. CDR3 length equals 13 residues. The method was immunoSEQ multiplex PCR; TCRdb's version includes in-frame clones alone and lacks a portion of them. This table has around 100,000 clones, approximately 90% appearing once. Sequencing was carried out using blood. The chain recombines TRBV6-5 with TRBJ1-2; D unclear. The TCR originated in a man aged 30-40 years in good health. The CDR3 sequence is CASSLIEDYGYTF. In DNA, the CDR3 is TGTGCCAGCAGTTTAATAGAGGACTATGGCTACACCTTC.